A single sample is the source of the 29 T cell receptor beta chains below, sequenced in a study of blood T cell repertoires in COVID-19. Libraries were prepared by immunoSEQ multiplex PCR; TCRdb keeps only in-frame clonotypes and omits some of them. The sample holds about 99,000 clones, more than 65% seen once. The sample taken for sequencing was peripheral blood. These receptors came from a woman aged 80 or over with active or convalescent COVID-19.

The chain has TRBV19 and TRBJ2-2; the D gene is possibly TRBD1 (5 bases). The germline gives CDR1 LNHDA, CDR2 SQIVND (reference sequence). The CDR3 runs to 16 residues. V was cut by 6 bases and J by 0 bases, with 14 bases left in between. The CDR3 nucleotides read TGTGCCAGTAGCAAAAGGGGAACCACGAACACCGGGGAGCTGTTTTTT. Protein: CASSKRGTTNTGELFF.

The chain recombines TRBV19 with TRBJ1-5; TRBD1 agrees at 12 bases. The V gene's germline CDR1 is LNHDA and CDR2 SQIVND (reference sequence). The CDR3 runs to 14 residues. With V trimmed by 5 bases and J by 5 bases, 1 base remained unmatched. CDR3 in DNA: TGTGCCAGTAGTGGGACAGGGGGCTATCAGCCCCAGCATTTT. Its translation is CASSGTGGYQPQHF.

A single count supports this clone. This chain connects TRBV19 to TRBJ1-2; 7 bases line up with TRBD1. Trimming took 3 bases from V and 8 from J; bases not matched to a gene: 9. The CDR3 covers 14 residues. The germline V gene has CDR1 LNHDA and CDR2 SQIVND (reference sequence). The CDR3: CASSIREGQLGYTF. CDR3 nucleotides: TGTGCCAGTAGTATTCGAGAGGGACAGCTAGGCTACACCTTC.

The chain combines TRBV11-3 with TRBJ2-7; possibly TRBD2 for D (5 bases). The germline V gene has CDR1 SGHNT and CDR2 YENEEA. The germline V and J ends were trimmed by 5 bases and 5 bases, with 10 bases remaining between them. The CDR3 is made up of 12 amino acids. The CDR3 here is CASSTTGDEQYF. The CDR3 nucleotides read TGTGCCAGCAGCACCACCGGGGACGAGCAGTACTTC.

The chain has TRBV19 and TRBJ2-2; unclear D gene. The germline CDR1 and CDR2 sequences are LNHDA and SQIVND (reference sequence). The CDR3 is 14 amino acids. The germline V and J ends were trimmed by 3 bases and 0 bases, with 5 bases remaining between them. CDR3 loop: CASSMLANTGELFF. CDR3 bases: TGTGCCAGTAGTATGTTAGCGAACACCGGGGAGCTGTTTTTT.

V is TRBV20-1 and J is TRBJ2-2; the D gene is possibly TRBD1 (7 bases). The CDR3 extends over 11 amino acids. Germline loops: CDR1 DFQATT, CDR2 SNEGSKA (reference sequence). The CDR3 is CSPGGPGELFF. Here the CDR3 DNA reads TGCAGCCCAGGGGGGCCCGGGGAGCTGTTTTTT.

V is TRBV5-4 and J is TRBJ2-5; D remains unclear. CDR1 is SGHNT and CDR2 is YYREEE in the germline V gene (reference sequence). V was trimmed by 1 base and J by 4 bases, leaving 11 bases between them. The CDR3 is 14 residues long. The CDR3 spells CASSLSGSSETQYF. As DNA, the CDR3 is TGTGCCAGCAGCTTGAGTGGTAGCTCAGAGACCCAGTACTTC. The entire variable domain, with the rest obtained from reference TRBV5-4 and TRBJ2-5, is as follows: ETGVTQSPTHLIKTRGQQVTLRCSSQSGHNTVSWYQQALGQGPQFIFQYYREEENGRGNFPPRFSGLQFPNYSSELNVNALELDDSALYLCASSLSGSSETQYFGPGTRLLVL.

V is TRBV2 and J is TRBJ1-4, with D possibly matching TRBD1 (5 bases). The CDR3 is 14 amino acids. V was clipped by 7 bases and J by 6 bases, with 15 bases between them. Per the germline V gene, CDR1 is SNHLY and CDR2 is FYNNEI. In DNA, the CDR3 is TGTGCCAGCAACCGGGGAGGGGCGGATGAAAAACTGTTTTTT. Its protein product is CASNRGGADEKLFF.

In its sample, this clone was seen once. V and J are TRBV19 and TRBJ2-5; 10 nucleotides match TRBD1. Trimming at V came to 6 bases and at J to 5 bases, leaving 9 bases not matched to a gene. CDR1 LNHDA and CDR2 SQIVND come from the germline V gene (reference sequence). The CDR3 contains 15 residues. The CDR3 sequence: CASRPRTGGTETQYF. CDR3 DNA: TGTGCCAGTAGACCCAGGACAGGGGGGACCGAGACCCAGTACTTC.

The chain carries TRBV20-1 and TRBJ1-5, with D possibly matching TRBD1 (6 bases). Trimming stripped 6 bases from V and 4 bases from J, with 7 bases between. Germline CDR1 DFQATT, CDR2 SNEGSKA (reference sequence). This CDR3 is 11 amino acids long. CDR3 protein: CSAQGNQPQHF. The DNA of the CDR3 is TGCAGTGCCCAGGGGAATCAGCCCCAGCATTTT.

The genes are TRBV5-1 and TRBJ2-2, with TRBD2 as a possible D gene (6 bases). CDR3 size: 16 residues. V was pared by 6 bases and J by 2 bases, with 17 bases between. The germline V gene has CDR1 SGHRS and CDR2 YFSETQ. CDR3 nucleotides: TGCGCCAGCACCCAAAGTCGGGGGAGTAACACCGGGGAGCTGTTTTTT. Translating gives CASTQSRGSNTGELFF.

The chain combines TRBV7-8 with TRBJ2-1; TRBD2 matches at 11 bases. The CDR3 is 16 amino acids. From germline, CDR1 is SGHVS and CDR2 FQNEAQ. With V trimmed by 6 bases and J by 7 bases, 11 bases remained unmatched. CDR3 loop: CASRLLAGEVGNEQFF. CDR3 DNA: TGTGCCAGCAGATTACTAGCGGGAGAGGTGGGGAATGAGCAGTTCTTC.

V is TRBV27 and J is TRBJ2-3; TRBD1 agrees at 8 bases. With V trimmed by 0 bases and J by 2 bases, 7 bases remained unmatched. Germline values: CDR1 MNHEY, CDR2 SMNVEV (reference sequence). The CDR3 length is 17 residues. Here the CDR3 reads CASSLSGQAFSTDTQYF. DNA for the CDR3: TGTGCCAGCAGTTTATCGGGACAGGCGTTCTCCACAGATACGCAGTATTTT.

The chain is built from TRBV7-9 and TRBJ2-7, with TRBD2 matching 10 bases. This CDR3 is built from 17 residues. V lost 1 base, J lost 5 bases, and 11 bases stayed unmatched. The germline gives CDR1 SEHNR, CDR2 FQNEAQ (reference sequence). The CDR3, as DNA: TGTGCCAGCAGCTTAGGGTGGGCTAGCGGGAGCAAAGACGAGCAGTACTTC. This translates into CASSLGWASGSKDEQYF.

The chain employs TRBV6-5 and TRBJ1-5; TRBD1 is a possible D gene (5 bases). V gave up 4 bases and J gave up 6 bases, with 19 bases separating them. CDR1 MNHEY and CDR2 SVGAGI come from the germline V gene. The CDR3 has 16 amino acids. DNA of the CDR3: TGTGCCAGCAGTTCCCCAGGGCCCCCTGAAGGTCAGCCCCAGCATTTT. This gives the protein CASSSPGPPEGQPQHF.

V and J are TRBV5-1 and TRBJ2-7; 8 bases map to TRBD2. CDR3 size: 16 residues. Unmatched junction bases numbered 14, after V lost 3 bases and J lost 6 bases. Germline lookup yields CDR1 SGHRS and CDR2 YFSETQ. The CDR3 DNA reads as TGCGCCAGCAGCTCCCAGGACGGACTAGCTCGTCCCGAGCAGTACTTC. Its protein is CASSSQDGLARPEQYF. Filled out from reference TRBV5-1 and TRBJ2-7, the complete variable domain reads KAGVTQTPRYLIKTRGQQVTLSCSPISGHRSVSWYQQTPGQGLQFLFEYFSETQRNKGNFPGRFSGRQFSNSRSEMNVSTLELGDSALYLCASSSQDGLARPEQYFGPGTRLTVT.

The chain links TRBV5-4 to TRBJ1-2, with TRBD1 matching over 7 bases. The CDR3 spans 15 residues. CDR1 and CDR2 from the germline V gene are SGHNT and YYREEE (reference sequence). The trim removed 4 bases at V and 4 bases at J, leaving 10 bases unmatched. The DNA of the CDR3 is TGTGCCAGCAGCCCGCGGACAGGTCCCCTCTATGGCTACACCTTC. Residues: CASSPRTGPLYGYTF.

The chain has TRBV7-9 and TRBJ1-4, with 9 bases matching TRBD1. The CDR3 length is 17 residues. Germline V gene sequence: CDR1 SEHNR, CDR2 FQNEAQ (reference sequence). Trimming cost V 5 bases and J 7 bases; bases outside gene matches: 14. In DNA form, the CDR3 reads TGTGCCAGCAGCCAAGGTCCCGGGACAGGGTTGCTTGAAAAACTGTTTTTT. Its translation is CASSQGPGTGLLEKLFF.

The chain is built from TRBV4-1 and TRBJ2-7; 10 positions agree with TRBD2. V lost 2 bases to trimming and J lost 6 bases; unmatched junction nucleotides: 4. The CDR3 consists of 14 residues. Germline V gene data show CDR1 as MGHRA and CDR2 as YSYEKL. CDR3 bases: TGCGCCAGCAGCCAACTCCGGACTAGCGGCGAGCAGTACTTC. This sequence encodes CASSQLRTSGEQYF.

V usage is TRBV7-9 and J usage is TRBJ2-7, with 12 bases fitting TRBD1. The V and J ends lost 3 bases and 3 bases, in that order; junction bases with no gene match: 3. The CDR3 contains 15 residues. Germline V lookup: CDR1 SEHNR, CDR2 FQNEAQ (reference sequence). CDR3 amino acids: CASSFGDRGLYEQYF. The CDR3 DNA is TGTGCCAGCAGCTTCGGGGACAGGGGGCTCTACGAGCAGTACTTC.

This chain links TRBV6-5 with TRBJ2-6; TRBD2 might be the D (5 bases). The V end lost 8 bases, the J end lost 0 bases, and 5 bases lay between the germline ends. There are 13 residues in the CDR3. The V gene's germline CDR1 is MNHEY and CDR2 SVGAGI. CDR3 loop: CASRDSGANVLTF. The CDR3 DNA reads as TGTGCCAGCCGGGACTCTGGGGCCAACGTCCTGACTTTC.

The chain joins TRBV19 to TRBJ2-2; TRBD1 is a possible D gene (6 bases). The germline V gene has CDR1 LNHDA and CDR2 SQIVND (reference sequence). Trimming took off 3 bases at V and 4 bases at J, with 12 bases between the two ends. The CDR3 loop spans 15 amino acids. The DNA of the CDR3 is TGTGCCAGTAGTATTGGGGGCAGGGGCACCGGGGAGCTGTTTTTT. It yields the protein CASSIGGRGTGELFF.

The chain recombines TRBV2 with TRBJ1-5; D unclear. This CDR3 is 15 amino acids long. CDR1 is SNHLY and CDR2 is FYNNEI in the germline V gene. Trimming removed 5 bases from V and 0 bases from J, with 11 bases in between. The CDR3 reads CASSLGRDSNQPQHF. The CDR3 nucleotides read TGTGCCAGCAGTCTGGGCAGAGATAGCAATCAGCCCCAGCATTTT. Supplemented by reference TRBV2 and TRBJ1-5, the full variable domain reads EPEVTQTPSHQVTQMGQEVILRCVPISNHLYFYWYRQILGQKVEFLVSFYNNEISEKSEIFDDQFSVERPDGSNFTLKIRSTKLEDSAMYFCASSLGRDSNQPQHFGDGTRLSIL.

V is TRBV29-1 and J is TRBJ2-2, with D perhaps assigned TRBD1 or TRBD2 (5 bases each). Trimming pared 7 bases from V and 3 bases from J, leaving 9 bases between. This CDR3 spans 12 amino acids. The germline V gene has CDR1 SQVTM and CDR2 ANQGSEA. CDR3 loop: CSGGSDTGELFF. The CDR3 DNA follows: TGCAGCGGGGGGTCGGACACCGGGGAGCTGTTTTTT.

The rearrangement uses TRBV12-3 or TRBV12-4 and TRBJ1-2; 9 nucleotides align to TRBD1. The CDR3 is 13 amino acids. Germline trimming cut 5 bases from V and 8 bases from J; bases unmatched to any gene: 6. The CDR3 nucleotides read TGTGCCAGCAGTCCCCGACAGGGGGAGGGCTACACCTTC. The encoded protein is CASSPRQGEGYTF.

The rearrangement uses TRBV12-3 or TRBV12-4 and TRBJ2-7; 7 bases match TRBD2. The CDR3 length is 12 residues. J lost 0 bases, V lost 10 bases, and 3 bases had no gene match. The CDR3 DNA reads as TGTGCCACCGGGGGGAGCTCCTACGAGCAGTACTTC. Its protein product is CATGGSSYEQYF.

This chain joins TRBV18 and TRBJ2-7; 7 bases align to TRBD2. The CDR3 contains 14 residues. The junction had 6 bases not matched to a gene; V was cut back by 3 bases and J by 4 bases. CDR1 KGHSH and CDR2 LQKENI come from the germline V gene. CDR3 loop: CASSPGEGGYEQYF. The CDR3 DNA follows: TGTGCCAGCTCACCGGGGGAGGGCGGGTACGAGCAGTACTTC. Supplemented by reference TRBV18 and TRBJ2-7, the full variable domain reads NAGVMQNPRHLVRRRGQEARLRCSPMKGHSHVYWYRQLPEEGLKFMVYLQKENIIDESGMPKERFSAEFPKEGPSILRIQQVVRGDSAAYFCASSPGEGGYEQYFGPGTRLTVT.

The chain uses TRBV14 and TRBJ2-3; 7 positions match TRBD2. The CDR3 contains 14 residues. V shed 1 base and J 5 bases; nucleotides not matched to a gene: 3. Germline V gene data show CDR1 as SGHDN and CDR2 as FVKESK. DNA of the CDR3: TGTGCCAGCAGCCAAGCGCGGGAGAAAGATACGCAGTATTTT. Amino acid sequence: CASSQAREKDTQYF. Looking up the rest from reference TRBV14 and TRBJ2-3 gives the full variable domain: EAGVTQFPSHSVIEKGQTVTLRCDPISGHDNLYWYRRVMGKEIKFLLHFVKESKQDESGMPNNRFLAERTGGTYSTLKVQPAELEDSGVYFCASSQAREKDTQYFGPGTRLTVL.

The chain combines TRBV27 with TRBJ1-2; D unresolved. The V end was cut by 2 bases, the J end by 3 bases, with 7 bases between. This CDR3 has 13 residues. In germline, CDR1 is MNHEY, CDR2 SMNVEV (reference sequence). This CDR3 reads CASSLREDYGYTF. CDR3 nucleotide sequence: TGTGCCAGCAGTTTAAGGGAGGACTATGGCTACACCTTC.